Each of the 28 T cell receptor beta chains below was sequenced from the same sample in a study of Ad26.COV2.S vaccination and SARS-CoV-2 variants. Documented treatment: around 19 received Ad26.COV2.S at low or high dose, single or two shots; about 5 received placebo; per-sample allocation not given. The investigators took samples on day 63 after the first vaccine or placebo injection. TCRdb's table, derived via immunoSEQ multiplex PCR, lists solely in-frame clones and lacks some. The sample shows roughly 420,000 clones, about 91% of them seen only once. Sequences were derived from peripheral blood, sampled in a trial of Ad26.COV2.S vaccine versus placebo. Source of these receptors: a person aged 18-60 years who received the Ad26.COV2.S COVID-19 vaccine or a placebo.

The J gene is TRBJ1-2, the V gene TRBV2; D unresolved. Deletions cut 5 bases from V and 1 base from J, with 14 bases between. This CDR3 has 15 amino acids. CDR1 is SNHLY, CDR2 FYNNEI, per germline. The CDR3 bases are TGTGCCAGCAGTCCTGGGCTCAGCTTTAACTATGGCTACACCTTC. Amino acids: CASSPGLSFNYGYTF.

This sequence joins TRBV10-3 and TRBJ2-3, with unresolved D. Germline V gene lookup returns CDR1 ENHRY and CDR2 SYGVKD. V lost 4 bases and J 4 bases, leaving 12 bases between the germline ends. The CDR3 has 14 residues. The CDR3 sequence: CAISAAGYADTQYF. CDR3 coding DNA: TGTGCCATCAGTGCCGCAGGCTATGCAGATACGCAGTATTTT.

The genes are TRBV27 and TRBJ1-5; D is unclear. CDR1 and CDR2 (germline): MNHEY, SMNVEV (reference sequence). Trimming stripped 3 bases from V and 1 base from J, with 13 bases between. This CDR3 has 16 residues. CDR3 region: CASSLTSGVSNQPQHF. In DNA, the CDR3 is TGTGCCAGCAGTTTGACATCCGGGGTCAGCAATCAGCCCCAGCATTTT.

The rearrangement uses TRBV28 and TRBJ1-3; D not resolved. Germline CDR1 and CDR2: MDHEN and SYDVKM. Trimming pared 0 bases from V and 2 bases from J, leaving 8 bases between. The CDR3 is made up of 15 amino acids. CDR3 bases: TGTGCCAGCAGTTTATGGGAGGAGACTGGAAACACCATATATTTT. It is translated as CASSLWEETGNTIYF. Full variable domain (rest looked up from reference TRBV28 and TRBJ1-3): DVKVTQSSRYLVKRTGEKVFLECVQDMDHENMFWYRQDPGLGLRLIYFSYDVKMKEKGDIPEGYSVSREKKERFSLILESASTNQTSMYLCASSLWEETGNTIYFGEGSWLTVV.

This sequence joins TRBV4-3 and TRBJ1-2, with no clear D. Germline V gene data show CDR1 as LGHNA and CDR2 as YSLEER. CDR3 length equals 14 residues. V was cut by 4 bases and J by 4 bases, with 13 bases left in between. The CDR3, as DNA: TGCGCCAGCAGCCTGGCCAAATCGGTCTATGGCTACACCTTC. This encodes CASSLAKSVYGYTF.

The rearrangement links TRBV5-4 to TRBJ2-3; D uncertain. Germline V gene sequence: CDR1 SGHNT, CDR2 YYREEE (reference sequence). The CDR3 has 13 residues. Trimming removed 2 bases from V and 3 bases from J, with 7 bases in between. The CDR3 DNA sequence: TGTGCCAGCAGCTTCTACAAAACAGATACGCAGTATTTT. Protein sequence: CASSFYKTDTQYF.

This clone was detected a few times. V and J are TRBV5-1 and TRBJ2-7; D possibly corresponds to TRBD2 (5 bases). Germline lookup yields CDR1 SGHRS and CDR2 YFSETQ. The CDR3 extends over 14 amino acids. The ends were cut back, 4 bases at V and 4 bases at J, with 15 bases in the middle. CDR3 sequence (DNA): TGCGCCAGCAGCCACACTAGAGCCCCATACGAGCAGTACGTC. It is translated as CASSHTRAPYEQYV.

V and J are TRBV10-3 and TRBJ1-2; D possibly corresponds to TRBD1 (6 bases). Germline CDR1 ENHRY, CDR2 SYGVKD. V was shortened by 0 bases and J by 2 bases, with 13 bases between the two germline ends. The CDR3 length is 16 residues. The CDR3 DNA reads TGTGCCATCAGTGAGTCTAGGGGGAGGCGGAACTATGGCTACACCTTC. The encoded protein is CAISESRGRRNYGYTF.

This sequence joins TRBV27 and TRBJ2-5; 9 bases align to TRBD2. The CDR3 has 17 residues. CDR1 and CDR2 from the germline V gene are MNHEY and SMNVEV (reference sequence). V gave up 2 bases and J gave up 1 base; unmatched junction bases: 8. The CDR3 is CASSLLASGTGQETQYF. The CDR3 DNA is TGTGCCAGCAGTTTACTTGCTAGCGGGACGGGCCAAGAGACCCAGTACTTC.

The rearrangement uses TRBV5-5 and TRBJ1-1; 7 bases line up with TRBD1. The CDR3 is 14 amino acids. Losses at the gene ends were 4 bases for V and 3 bases for J; bases not matched to a gene: 6. In germline, CDR1 is SGHKS, CDR2 YYEKEE (reference sequence). CDR3 in amino acids: CASSRNRGDTEAFF. CDR3 DNA: TGTGCCAGCAGCCGTAACAGGGGAGACACTGAAGCTTTCTTT.

The chain is built from TRBV7-3 and TRBJ2-3; D gene ambiguous. Trimming removed 5 bases at V and 2 bases at J, with 11 bases between. Germline CDR1 and CDR2: SGHTA and FQGTGA. This CDR3 spans 14 amino acids. The CDR3 protein is CASSLKPATDTQYF. The CDR3 region has the DNA TGTGCCAGCAGCCTGAAACCTGCCACAGATACGCAGTATTTT.

This clone appeared a few times. This chain joins TRBV28 and TRBJ2-7; no clear D. This CDR3 is built from 16 residues. V lost 2 bases and J 1 base, leaving 15 bases between the germline ends. Looked up from germline, CDR1 is MDHEN and CDR2 is SYDVKM. The CDR3 nucleotides read TGTGCCAGCAGTTTAAGCAGGTCAGACGCTTCCTACGAGCAGTACTTC. As protein: CASSLSRSDASYEQYF.

Remarks on this clone: Distinct nucleotide sequences in the sample also encode this CDR3. The chain recombines TRBV5-1 with TRBJ1-1; no reliable D call. V shed 2 bases and J shed 0 bases, with 5 bases lying between them. There are 13 residues in the CDR3. Germline CDR1 SGHRS, CDR2 YFSETQ. CDR3 nucleotides: TGCGCCAGCAGCTTATCCTTGAACACTGAAGCTTTCTTT. Translating it yields CASSLSLNTEAFF.

J is TRBJ1-2 and V is TRBV6-5; D is undetermined. Germline V lookup: CDR1 MNHEY, CDR2 SVGAGI. The CDR3 is 12 amino acids. Between the trimmed V and J ends, which lost 6 bases and 7 bases, there was a span of 12 bases. CDR3 protein: CASRDGESGYTF. The DNA of the CDR3 is TGTGCCAGCAGGGACGGAGAAAGTGGCTACACCTTC.

The genes are TRBV7-9 and TRBJ2-1; 8 bases align to TRBD2. V shed 4 bases and J 7 bases; nucleotides not matched to a gene: 15. The CDR3 covers 17 residues. Germline V gene lookup returns CDR1 SEHNR and CDR2 FQNEAQ (reference sequence). DNA for the CDR3: TGTGCCAGCAGCTCGATAAAGGCCAGCGGGAGCCAAAATGAGCAGTTCTTC. Its translation: CASSSIKASGSQNEQFF.

The chain carries TRBV7-8 and TRBJ1-1; TRBD1 agrees at 7 bases. This CDR3 is 14 amino acids long. Germline loops: CDR1 SGHVS, CDR2 FQNEAQ. The ends lost 1 base at V and 1 base at J; junction bases unmatched: 0. The CDR3 sequence: CASSLGTGNTEAFF. The CDR3 DNA is TGTGCCAGCAGCTTAGGGACAGGGAACACTGAAGCTTTCTTT.

This clone was counted a single time. The CDR3 DNA reads TGTGCCAGCAGCTCCTTCGGTCTACGGAGAGAGACCCAGTACTTC. Amino acids: CASSSFGLRRETQYF. The chain uses TRBV7-6 and TRBJ2-5; D is undetermined. Per the germline V gene, CDR1 is SGHVS and CDR2 is FNYEAQ. Trimming shortened V by 4 bases and J by 4 bases, and 16 bases separated the two germline ends. This CDR3 spans 15 amino acids.

This chain joins TRBV4-2 and TRBJ2-1; TRBD2 matches at 7 bases. Losses at the gene ends were 4 bases for V and 9 bases for J; bases not matched to a gene: 18. Germline CDR1 is LGHNA and CDR2 is YNFKEQ. The CDR3 covers 17 residues. This chain's CDR3 is CASSPWGGSSQPGEQFF. The CDR3, as DNA: TGTGCCAGCAGCCCCTGGGGCGGGAGCTCCCAGCCGGGTGAGCAGTTCTTC.

As to this clone: Other DNA sequences within the sample encode an identical CDR3. V and J are TRBV9 and TRBJ2-2, with D perhaps given as TRBD1 or TRBD2 (6 bases each). Germline values: CDR1 SGDLS, CDR2 YYNGEE. V shed 0 bases and J shed 2 bases, with 8 bases lying between them. This CDR3 spans 15 amino acids. The CDR3 DNA reads as TGTGCCAGCAGCGTAGGGGGGGCCAACACCGGGGAGCTGTTTTTT. It encodes CASSVGGANTGELFF.

This chain joins TRBV18 and TRBJ2-5; no clear D. Trimming removed 3 bases from V and 1 base from J, with 9 bases in between. Germline CDR1 KGHSH, CDR2 LQKENI. The CDR3 is made up of 14 amino acids. The chain's CDR3 is CASSPSYVQETQYF. The DNA of the CDR3 is TGTGCCAGCTCACCTAGTTACGTCCAAGAGACCCAGTACTTC.

This clone was seen only a few times. The chain has TRBV28 and TRBJ1-2, with a weak D call TRBD1 (6 bases). Germline V lookup: CDR1 MDHEN, CDR2 SYDVKM. The CDR3 runs to 13 residues. The V and J ends lost 6 bases and 11 bases respectively, with 19 bases between them. Here the CDR3 DNA reads TGTGCCAGCAGCACCGGGACAAGTCGAGGTTACACCTTC. This gives the protein CASSTGTSRGYTF.

This clone has at least ten counts. This sample also contains other DNA sequences that code for the same CDR3. V is TRBV7-9 and J is TRBJ1-2; D not certain. V lost 1 base and J lost 8, with 8 bases in between. The CDR3 covers 12 residues. Germline-derived CDR1 and CDR2 are SEHNR and FQNEAQ (reference sequence). The CDR3 DNA follows: TGTGCCAGCAGCTTAGGGGCGGGGGGCTACACCTTC. Its translation is CASSLGAGGYTF. Filled out from reference TRBV7-9 and TRBJ1-2, the complete variable domain reads DTGVSQNPRHKITKRGQNVTFRCDPISEHNRLYWYRQTLGQGPEFLTYFQNEAQLEKSRLLSDRFSAERPKGSFSTLEIQRTEQGDSAMYLCASSLGAGGYTFGSGTRLTVV.

V is TRBV6-5 and J is TRBJ2-7; a weak D match, TRBD1 (7 bases). Germline V gene lookup returns CDR1 MNHEY and CDR2 SVGAGI. Trimming stripped 7 bases from V and 2 bases from J, with 12 bases between. This CDR3 spans 13 amino acids. CDR3 amino acids: CASTLRGAYEQYF. In DNA form, the CDR3 reads TGTGCCAGCACCCTCAGGGGGGCCTACGAGCAGTACTTC.

V usage is TRBV9 and J usage is TRBJ2-1; the D is unclear. CDR3 length: 16 residues. Trimming cost V 3 bases and J 5 bases, with 18 bases left between them. CDR1 and CDR2 from the germline V gene are SGDLS and YYNGEE. CDR3 residues: CASSALTSPRDNEQFF. For the CDR3, the DNA is TGTGCCAGCAGCGCACTTACCTCTCCTAGGGACAATGAGCAGTTCTTC.

This clone was found once. This chain connects TRBV5-1 to TRBJ2-7; 11 nucleotides match TRBD1. V was pared by 0 bases and J by 7 bases, with 3 bases of the junction left unmatched. Germline CDR1 SGHRS, CDR2 YFSETQ. The CDR3 covers 14 residues. The CDR3, as DNA: TGCGCCAGCAGCTTGGGGACAGGGGGCGAGGAGCAGTACGTC. As protein: CASSLGTGGEEQYV.

The V and J genes are TRBV3-1 (or the pseudogene TRBV3-2) and TRBJ1-2, with D possibly matching TRBD1 (5 bases). The CDR3 length is 13 residues. Trimming removed 4 bases from V and 4 bases from J, with 10 bases in between. From germline, CDR1 is LGHDT and CDR2 YNNKEL (reference sequence). CDR3 sequence (DNA): TGTGCCAGCAGCCCCGGAGGGGCCTATGGCTACACCTTC. It translates to CASSPGGAYGYTF.

The chain has TRBV27 and TRBJ1-4; possible D gene TRBD1, 6 bases. The CDR3 totals 15 residues. Looked up from germline, CDR1 is MNHEY and CDR2 is SMNVEV (reference sequence). V lost 0 bases and J 5 bases, leaving 10 bases between the germline ends. As DNA, the CDR3 is TGTGCCAGCAGTTTATCTTACAGGGAAAATGAAAAACTGTTTTTT. It yields the protein CASSLSYRENEKLFF.

This clone was recorded only once. This chain uses TRBV2 with TRBJ1-3; 8 nucleotides line up with TRBD1. J gave up 5 bases and V 6 bases, and 9 bases lay outside the gene matches. This CDR3 has 15 residues. Germline V lookup: CDR1 SNHLY, CDR2 FYNNEI. CDR3 nucleotides: TGTGCCAGCAGCCTTTCTAGGACAGGGAGAAACACCATATATTTT. This encodes CASSLSRTGRNTIYF.